Shown below are 18 T cell receptor beta chains from a single sample sequenced in a study of blood T cell repertoires in COVID-19. Measured with immunoSEQ multiplex PCR; TCRdb has only the in-frame clones, and not every one. Among fewer than 450,000 clones listed, 90% were seen once. The source material was PBMCs or T cells enriched from blood (not recorded which). These receptor sequences come from a man aged 18 to 30 who had recovered from COVID-19.

The chain couples TRBV20-1 to TRBJ1-2, with 7 bases fitting TRBD1. Germline V lookup: CDR1 DFQATT, CDR2 SNEGSKA (reference sequence). The CDR3 totals 15 residues. V was pared by 3 bases and J by 2 bases, with 9 bases of the junction left unmatched. The CDR3 sequence: CSASSSTGNNYGYTF. As DNA, the CDR3 is TGCAGTGCTAGTAGCTCGACAGGGAACAACTATGGCTACACCTTC.

The chain joins TRBV5-1 to TRBJ1-1; the D is unclear. The CDR3 has 16 amino acids. Germline CDR1 and CDR2: SGHRS and YFSETQ. The V and J ends lost 2 bases and 0 bases respectively, with 14 bases between them. CDR3 coding DNA: TGCGCCAGCAGCTTTAGCCCTCTACTTATGAACACTGAAGCTTTCTTT. Translated, it gives CASSFSPLLMNTEAFF.

The chain uses TRBV30 and TRBJ1-2, with D possibly TRBD1 on 5 matching bases. The ends were cut back, 4 bases at V and 7 bases at J, with 19 bases in the middle. This CDR3 is built from 14 residues. Per the germline V gene, CDR1 is GTSNPN and CDR2 is SVGIG (reference sequence). The CDR3 region is CAWTRLTVPRGYTF. CDR3 DNA sequence: TGTGCCTGGACTCGACTGACAGTTCCTCGTGGCTACACCTTC.

The J gene is TRBJ1-3, the V gene TRBV5-8; maybe TRBD1 (5 bases). Germline assignment: CDR1 SGHTS and CDR2 YDEGEE. The CDR3 consists of 13 residues. Trimming removed 2 bases at V and 3 bases at J, with 6 bases between. The CDR3 reads CASSFQGGNTIYF. Here the CDR3 DNA reads TGTGCCAGCAGCTTCCAGGGTGGAAACACCATATATTTT. Full variable domain (rest looked up from reference TRBV5-8 and TRBJ1-3): EAGVTQSPTHLIKTRGQQATLRCSPISGHTSVYWYQQALGLGLQFLLWYDEGEERNRGNFPPRFSGRQFPNYSSELNVNALELEDSALYLCASSFQGGNTIYFGEGSWLTVV.

This rearrangement joins TRBV18 to TRBJ2-1; D perhaps matches TRBD2 (6 bases). The CDR3 spans 17 residues. V was cut by 0 bases and J by 0 bases, with 12 bases left in between. The germline CDR1 and CDR2 sequences are KGHSH and LQKENI. CDR3 protein: CASSPPFAGSSYNEQFF. The DNA of the CDR3 is TGTGCCAGCTCACCACCGTTTGCGGGGAGCTCCTACAATGAGCAGTTCTTC. Full variable domain (outside the CDR3, taken from reference TRBV18 and TRBJ2-1): NAGVMQNPRHLVRRRGQEARLRCSPMKGHSHVYWYRQLPEEGLKFMVYLQKENIIDESGMPKERFSAEFPKEGPSILRIQQVVRGDSAAYFCASSPPFAGSSYNEQFFGPGTRLTVL.

This chain joins TRBV10-3 and TRBJ2-1; TRBD2 matches 10 bases. The germline gives CDR1 ENHRY, CDR2 SYGVKD. The CDR3 is 15 amino acids. With 3 bases clipped from V and 9 bases from J, the junction kept 8 bases outside the gene matches. The CDR3 DNA sequence: TGTGCCATCAGTGAAGGAGCGGGGGGGCCTGGTGAGCAGTTCTTC. It specifies CAISEGAGGPGEQFF.

This chain links TRBV11-3 with TRBJ1-6, with D tentatively TRBD1 (5 bases). This CDR3 comprises 16 residues. Germline V gene data show CDR1 as SGHNT and CDR2 as YENEEA. Trimming left V 3 bases short and J 9 bases short, with 18 bases between. The chain's CDR3 is CASSFGGEGSVSPLHF. CDR3 nucleotides: TGTGCCAGCAGCTTCGGTGGGGAGGGGAGCGTTTCACCCCTCCACTTT.

The CDR3 bases are TGTGCCAGCAGCCTAGGGGCGGAGCGGCCCTACGAGCAGTACTTC. Encoded protein: CASSLGAERPYEQYF. This chain joins TRBV11-1 and TRBJ2-7; D possibly uses TRBD1 or TRBD2 (5 bases each). Between the trimmed V and J ends, which lost 5 bases and 2 bases, there was a span of 16 bases. The CDR3 length is 15 residues. Germline CDR1 and CDR2: SGHAT and FQDESV (reference sequence).

In DNA form, the CDR3 reads TGTGCCAGCAGTGAAGGCGGGGGGGCTCGATATACGCAGTATTTT. Amino acids: CASSEGGGARYTQYF. The chain uses TRBV2 and TRBJ2-3; 9 bases are shared with TRBD2. Losses at the gene ends were 1 base for V and 7 bases for J; bases not matched to a gene: 6. The CDR3 is 15 amino acids. Germline V gene sequence: CDR1 SNHLY, CDR2 FYNNEI.

The chain links TRBV11-3 to TRBJ1-1, with TRBD1 matching over 10 bases. This CDR3 has 15 amino acids. Germline trimming cut 5 bases from V and 11 bases from J; bases unmatched to any gene: 14. CDR1 SGHNT and CDR2 YENEEA come from the germline V gene. DNA of the CDR3: TGTGCCAGCAGCCTGGGAGAGACGGACAGGGGGTTTGCTTTCTTT. Amino acids: CASSLGETDRGFAFF.

The chain recombines TRBV10-3 with TRBJ2-3; 11 bases are shared with TRBD2. Germline V gene sequence: CDR1 ENHRY, CDR2 SYGVKD. Trimming cost V 9 bases and J 0 bases; bases outside gene matches: 5. The CDR3 covers 15 residues. Here the CDR3 DNA reads TGTGCCATACAGACTAGCGGGGCTAGCACAGATACGCAGTATTTT. Protein sequence: CAIQTSGASTDTQYF.

V is TRBV7-9 and J is TRBJ1-1; D is possibly TRBD1 (5 bases). The CDR3 totals 13 residues. V lost 4 bases, J lost 6 bases, and 12 bases lay in between. The germline CDR1 and CDR2 sequences are SEHNR and FQNEAQ (reference sequence). The chain's CDR3 is CASSSQVNAEAFF. DNA of the CDR3: TGTGCCAGCAGCTCACAGGTAAACGCTGAAGCTTTCTTT.

This sequence joins TRBV4-1 and TRBJ1-5, with D perhaps matching TRBD1 (6 bases). V lost 1 base, J lost 7 bases, and 17 bases lay in between. The CDR3 has 16 amino acids. Germline assignment: CDR1 MGHRA and CDR2 YSYEKL. For the CDR3, the DNA is TGCGCCAGCAGCCAAGTCACAGGGAGGGACGACCAGCCCCAGCATTTT. This sequence encodes CASSQVTGRDDQPQHF.

The chain couples TRBV11-2 to TRBJ1-6; 11 positions agree with TRBD1. CDR3 length: 16 residues. Trimming cost V 0 bases and J 10 bases; bases outside gene matches: 5. Germline V gene sequence: CDR1 SGHAT, CDR2 FQNNGV. This CDR3 is CASSLEGTGGISPLHF. DNA of the CDR3: TGTGCCAGCAGCTTAGAAGGGACAGGGGGAATCTCACCCCTCCACTTT.

The rearrangement uses TRBV3-1 (or the pseudogene TRBV3-2) and TRBJ1-2; a weak D match, TRBD1 (5 bases). The V end was cut by 5 bases, the J end by 2 bases, with 12 bases between. Germline lookup yields CDR1 LGHDT and CDR2 YNNKEL (reference sequence). CDR3 length: 14 residues. The CDR3 nucleotides are TGTGCCAGCAGCGGTCTGGGGGGGAACTATGGCTACACCTTC. It specifies CASSGLGGNYGYTF.

V gene TRBV27 combines with J gene TRBJ1-2, with 7 bases that match TRBD1. V gave up 0 bases and J gave up 0 bases; unmatched junction bases: 1. The germline CDR1 and CDR2 sequences are MNHEY and SMNVEV (reference sequence). This CDR3 has 15 amino acids. CDR3 residues: CASSLSGTANYGYTF. CDR3 sequence (DNA): TGTGCCAGCAGTTTATCCGGGACAGCTAACTATGGCTACACCTTC.

In this sample, this clone turned up once. V is TRBV18 and J is TRBJ1-1, with D unresolved. CDR3 length equals 15 residues. Deletions cut 3 bases from V and 6 bases from J, with 17 bases between. The germline V gene has CDR1 KGHSH and CDR2 LQKENI. DNA of the CDR3: TGTGCCAGCTCACCGAGAAAGAGGGTTGACGCTGAAGCTTTCTTT. As protein: CASSPRKRVDAEAFF.

The rearrangement uses TRBV30 and TRBJ2-1, with D tentatively TRBD2 (6 bases). This CDR3 is built from 11 residues. The V end was cut by 5 bases, the J end by 6 bases, with 8 bases between. Germline lookup yields CDR1 GTSNPN and CDR2 SVGIG (reference sequence). This chain's CDR3 is CAWGGLNEQFF. For the CDR3, the DNA is TGTGCCTGGGGAGGGCTCAATGAGCAGTTCTTC. The complete variable domain, with remaining parts taken from reference TRBV30 and TRBJ2-1, reads SQTIHQWPATLVQPVGSPLSLECTVEGTSNPNLYWYRQAAGRGLQLLFYSVGIGQISSEVPQNLSASRPQDRQFILSSKKLLLSDSGFYLCAWGGLNEQFFGPGTRLTVL.